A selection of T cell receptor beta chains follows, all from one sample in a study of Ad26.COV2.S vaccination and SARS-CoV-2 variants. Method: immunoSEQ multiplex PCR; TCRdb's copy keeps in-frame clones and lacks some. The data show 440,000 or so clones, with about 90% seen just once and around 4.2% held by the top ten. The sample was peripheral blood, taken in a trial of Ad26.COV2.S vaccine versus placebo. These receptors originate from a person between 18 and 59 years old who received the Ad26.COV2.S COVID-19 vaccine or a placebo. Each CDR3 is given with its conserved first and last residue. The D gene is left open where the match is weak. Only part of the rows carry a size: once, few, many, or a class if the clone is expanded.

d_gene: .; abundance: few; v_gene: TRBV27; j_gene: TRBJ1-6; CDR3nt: TGTGCCAGCAGTTGGACGGAGAATAATTCACCCCTCCACTTT; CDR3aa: CASSWTENNSPLHF
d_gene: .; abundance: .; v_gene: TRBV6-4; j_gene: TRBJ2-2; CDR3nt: TGTGCCAGCTCCAGAAACGAAGGGGACACCGGGGAGCTGTTTTTT; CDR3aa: CASSRNEGDTGELFF
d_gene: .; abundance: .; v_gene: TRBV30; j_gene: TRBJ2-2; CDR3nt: TGTGCCTGGAGCGCAACGCGGTCCGGGGAGCTGTTTTTT; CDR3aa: CAWSATRSGELFF
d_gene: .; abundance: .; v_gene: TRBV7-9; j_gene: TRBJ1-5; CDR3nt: TGTGCCAGCAGCCTAGGGGTAGGTCAGCCCCAGCATTTT; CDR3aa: CASSLGVGQPQHF
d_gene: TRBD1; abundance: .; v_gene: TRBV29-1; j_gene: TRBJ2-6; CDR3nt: TGCAGCGTCCGGGACAGTTCCTCTGGGGCCAACGTCCTGACTTTC; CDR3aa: CSVRDSSSGANVLTF
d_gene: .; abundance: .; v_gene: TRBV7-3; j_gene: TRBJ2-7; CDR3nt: TGTGCCAGCAGCCAAACAGGGATCCGAGACGAGCAGTACTTC; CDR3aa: CASSQTGIRDEQYF
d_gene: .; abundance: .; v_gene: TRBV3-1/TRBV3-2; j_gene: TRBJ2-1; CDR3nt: TGTGCCAGCAGCTCCTTGGAGGGTTGGAATGAGCAGTTCTTC; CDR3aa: CASSSLEGWNEQFF
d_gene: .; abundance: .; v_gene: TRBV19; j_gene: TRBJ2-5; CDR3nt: TGTGCCAGTAGTAAATTCCGGGACGGCCAAGAGACCCAGTACTTC; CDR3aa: CASSKFRDGQETQYF
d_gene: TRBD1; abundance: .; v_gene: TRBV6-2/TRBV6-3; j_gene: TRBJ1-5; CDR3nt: TGTGCCAGCAGTCGGGACAGGACGAGGCGTCAGCCCCAGCATTTT; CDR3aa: CASSRDRTRRQPQHF
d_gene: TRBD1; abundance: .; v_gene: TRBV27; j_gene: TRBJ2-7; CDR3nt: TGTGCCAGCAGTTGGGGCACCGGGACAGGGTTCGAGCAGTACTTC; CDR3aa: CASSWGTGTGFEQYF
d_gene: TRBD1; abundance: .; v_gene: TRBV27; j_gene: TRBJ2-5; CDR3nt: TGTGCCAGCAGTTTAGACAGGGGTGGAGAGACCCAGTACTTC; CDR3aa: CASSLDRGGETQYF
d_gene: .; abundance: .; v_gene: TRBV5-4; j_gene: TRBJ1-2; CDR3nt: TGTGCCAGCAGGTGGTACGGGGGAGTTGGCTACACCTTC; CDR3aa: CASRWYGGVGYTF
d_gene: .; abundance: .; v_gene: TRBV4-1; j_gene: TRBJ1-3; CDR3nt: TGCGCCAGCACCCATATTAGATCCCCTGGAAACACCATATATTTT; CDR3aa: CASTHIRSPGNTIYF
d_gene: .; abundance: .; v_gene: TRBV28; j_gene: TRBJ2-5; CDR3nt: TGTGCCAAGAAGTCAAGGACCCAGTACTTC; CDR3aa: CAKKSRTQYF
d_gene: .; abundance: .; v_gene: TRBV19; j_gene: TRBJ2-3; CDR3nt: TGTGCCAGTAGTACAACCTCCGGAGATACGCAGTATTTT; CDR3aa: CASSTTSGDTQYF
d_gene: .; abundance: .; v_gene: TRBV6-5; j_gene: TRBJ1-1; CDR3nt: TGTGCCAGCAGAGGGGATCTGAACACTGAAGCTTTCTTT; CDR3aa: CASRGDLNTEAFF
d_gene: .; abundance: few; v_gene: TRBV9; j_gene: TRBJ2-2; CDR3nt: TGTGCCAGCAGCCCCATCACAGGGATCAGGACCGGGGAGCTGTTTTTT; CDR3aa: CASSPITGIRTGELFF
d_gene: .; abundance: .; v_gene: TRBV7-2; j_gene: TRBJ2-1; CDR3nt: TGTGCCAGCAGCTTAGGCAGCTACAATGAGCAGTTCTTC; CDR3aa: CASSLGSYNEQFF
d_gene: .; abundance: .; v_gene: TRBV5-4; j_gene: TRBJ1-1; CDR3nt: TGTGCCAGCAGCTCGAACCCAGGGAGAACTGAAGCTTTCTTT; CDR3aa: CASSSNPGRTEAFF
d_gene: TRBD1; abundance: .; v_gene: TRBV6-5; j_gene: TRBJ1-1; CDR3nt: TGTGCCAGCAGCCGGACAGGGTTAACCACTGAAGCTTTCTTT; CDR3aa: CASSRTGLTTEAFF
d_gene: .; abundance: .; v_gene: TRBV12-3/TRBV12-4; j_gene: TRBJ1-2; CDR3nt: TGTGCCAGCAGAAATCCTGGACCGGGTGGCTACACCTTC; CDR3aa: CASRNPGPGGYTF
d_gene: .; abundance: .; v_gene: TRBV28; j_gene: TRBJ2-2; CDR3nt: TGTGCCAGCAGTTTGTTGCACACCGGGGAGCTGTTTTTT; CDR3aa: CASSLLHTGELFF
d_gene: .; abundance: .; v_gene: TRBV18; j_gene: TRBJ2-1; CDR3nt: TGTGCCAGCTCACCATCCGGGAGCCATTACAATGAGCAGTTCTTC; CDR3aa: CASSPSGSHYNEQFF
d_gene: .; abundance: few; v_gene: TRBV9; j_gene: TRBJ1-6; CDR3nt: TGTGCCAGCAGCCCCCGTTCAGGGAATTCACCCCTCCACTTT; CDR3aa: CASSPRSGNSPLHF
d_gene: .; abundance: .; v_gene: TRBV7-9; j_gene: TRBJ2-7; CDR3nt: TGTGCCAGCAGCTTAGCGGGATCTGAAGAGCAGTACTTC; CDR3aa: CASSLAGSEEQYF
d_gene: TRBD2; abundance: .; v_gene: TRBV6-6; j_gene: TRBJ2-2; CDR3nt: TGTGCCAGCAGTTACAAGCGGGAGAACACCGGGGAGCTGTTTTTT; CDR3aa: CASSYKRENTGELFF
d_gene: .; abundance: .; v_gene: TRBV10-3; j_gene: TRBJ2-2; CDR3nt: TGTGCCATCAGTGAGTCAGCAGAATGGGAGCTGTTTTTT; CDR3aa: CAISESAEWELFF
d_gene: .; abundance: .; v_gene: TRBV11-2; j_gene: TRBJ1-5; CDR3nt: TGTGCCAGCAGCTTAGATCGGGGGGCGTTCGAGCCCCAGCATTTT; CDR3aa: CASSLDRGAFEPQHF
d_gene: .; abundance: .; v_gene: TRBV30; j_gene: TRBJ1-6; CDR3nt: TGTGCCTGGAGTGGGTCGCCGTCCTCCTATAATTCACCCCTCCACTTT; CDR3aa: CAWSGSPSSYNSPLHF
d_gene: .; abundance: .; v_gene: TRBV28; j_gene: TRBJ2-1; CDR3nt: TGTGCCAGCAGTTATGTGGGGGGTGGACCTGGGAGCCCCAATGAGCAGTTCTTC; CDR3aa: CASSYVGGGPGSPNEQFF
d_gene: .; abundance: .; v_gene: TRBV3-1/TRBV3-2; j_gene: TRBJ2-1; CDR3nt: TGTGCCAGCAGCCCTAACACCGCTGAGCAGTTCTTC; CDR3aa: CASSPNTAEQFF
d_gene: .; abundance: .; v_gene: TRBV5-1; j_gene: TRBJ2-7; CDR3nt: TGCGCCAGCTCCCCTTACCCGGGTTACTCCTACGAGCAGTACTTC; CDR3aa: CASSPYPGYSYEQYF
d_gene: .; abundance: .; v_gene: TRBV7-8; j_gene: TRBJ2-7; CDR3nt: TGTGCCAGCAGCCTCCAGCGGGCCAGCCACTACGAGCAGTACTTC; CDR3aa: CASSLQRASHYEQYF
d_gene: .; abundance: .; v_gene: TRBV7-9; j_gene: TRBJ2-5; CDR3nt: TGTGCCAGCAGCTACGGGATTAAAGAGACCCAGTACTTC; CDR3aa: CASSYGIKETQYF